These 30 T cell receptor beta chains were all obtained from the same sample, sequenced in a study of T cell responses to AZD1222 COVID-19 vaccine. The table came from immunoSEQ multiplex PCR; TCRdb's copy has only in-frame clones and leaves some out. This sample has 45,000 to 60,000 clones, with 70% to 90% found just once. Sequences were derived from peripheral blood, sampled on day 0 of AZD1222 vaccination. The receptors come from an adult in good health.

The DNA of the CDR3 is TGTGCCAGCAGTTCCTCAGACCCGAGCTCTGGAAACACCATATATTTT. It is translated as CASSSSDPSSGNTIYF. This chain links TRBV2 with TRBJ1-3; no reliable D call. The CDR3 contains 16 residues. CDR1 SNHLY and CDR2 FYNNEI come from the germline V gene. Trimming stripped 5 bases from V and 0 bases from J, with 14 bases between.

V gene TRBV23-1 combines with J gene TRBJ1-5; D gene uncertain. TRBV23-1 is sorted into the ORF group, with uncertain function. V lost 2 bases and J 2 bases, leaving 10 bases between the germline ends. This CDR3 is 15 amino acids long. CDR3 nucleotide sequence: TGCGCCAGCAGTCAAGAGGGTGGAGGCAATCAGCCCCAGCATTTT. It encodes CASSQEGGGNQPQHF.

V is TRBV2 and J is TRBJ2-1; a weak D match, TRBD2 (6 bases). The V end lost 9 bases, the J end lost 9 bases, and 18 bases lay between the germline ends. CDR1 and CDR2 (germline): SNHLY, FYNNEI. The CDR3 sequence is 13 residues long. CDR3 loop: CASRGVPRGEQFF. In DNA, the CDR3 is TGTGCCAGTCGAGGGGTCCCGCGGGGTGAGCAGTTCTTC. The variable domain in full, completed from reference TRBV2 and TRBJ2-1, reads EPEVTQTPSHQVTQMGQEVILRCVPISNHLYFYWYRQILGQKVEFLVSFYNNEISEKSEIFDDQFSVERPDGSNFTLKIRSTKLEDSAMYFCASRGVPRGEQFFGPGTRLTVL.

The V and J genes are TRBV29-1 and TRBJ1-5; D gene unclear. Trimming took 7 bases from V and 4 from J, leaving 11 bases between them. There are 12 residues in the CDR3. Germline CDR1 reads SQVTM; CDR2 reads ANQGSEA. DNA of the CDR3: TGCAGCGCCATAATCGATAATCAGCCCCAGCATTTT. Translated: CSAIIDNQPQHF. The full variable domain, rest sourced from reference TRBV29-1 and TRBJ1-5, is SAVISQKPSRDICQRGTSLTIQCQVDSQVTMMFWYRQQPGQSLTLIATANQGSEATYESGFVIDKFPISRPNLTFSTLTVSNMSPEDSSIYLCSAIIDNQPQHFGDGTRLSIL.

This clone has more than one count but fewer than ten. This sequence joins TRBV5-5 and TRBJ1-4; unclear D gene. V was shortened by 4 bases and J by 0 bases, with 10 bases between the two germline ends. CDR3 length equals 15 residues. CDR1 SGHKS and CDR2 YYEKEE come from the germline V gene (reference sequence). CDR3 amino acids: CASSPVGTTNEKLFF. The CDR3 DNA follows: TGTGCCAGCAGCCCGGTGGGCACAACTAATGAAAAACTGTTTTTT.

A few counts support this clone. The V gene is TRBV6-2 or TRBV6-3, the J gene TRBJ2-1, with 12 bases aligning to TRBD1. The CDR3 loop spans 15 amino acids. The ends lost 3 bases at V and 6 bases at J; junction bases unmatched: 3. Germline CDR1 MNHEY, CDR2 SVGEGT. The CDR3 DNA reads TGTGCCAGCAGTTATCCGGGACAGGGGGCCAATGAGCAGTTCTTC. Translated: CASSYPGQGANEQFF.

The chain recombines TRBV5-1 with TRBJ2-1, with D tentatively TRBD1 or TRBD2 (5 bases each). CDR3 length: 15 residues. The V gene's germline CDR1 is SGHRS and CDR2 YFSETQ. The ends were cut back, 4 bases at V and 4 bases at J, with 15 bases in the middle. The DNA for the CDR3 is TGCGCCAGCAGCCCCGGGACCAACAATTACAATGAGCAGTTCTTC. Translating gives CASSPGTNNYNEQFF.

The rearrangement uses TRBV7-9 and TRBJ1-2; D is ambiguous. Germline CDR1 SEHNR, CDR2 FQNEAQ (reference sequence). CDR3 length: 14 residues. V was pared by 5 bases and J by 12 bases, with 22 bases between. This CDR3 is CASSTREKFAPHTF. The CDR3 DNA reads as TGTGCCAGCAGCACCCGCGAGAAATTCGCCCCTCACACCTTC.

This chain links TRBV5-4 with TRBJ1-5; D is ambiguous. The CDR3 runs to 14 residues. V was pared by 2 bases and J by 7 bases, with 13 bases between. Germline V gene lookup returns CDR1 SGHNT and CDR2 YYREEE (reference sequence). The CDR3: CASSFAGGDQPQHF. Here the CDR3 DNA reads TGTGCCAGCAGCTTCGCGGGAGGCGACCAGCCCCAGCATTTT.

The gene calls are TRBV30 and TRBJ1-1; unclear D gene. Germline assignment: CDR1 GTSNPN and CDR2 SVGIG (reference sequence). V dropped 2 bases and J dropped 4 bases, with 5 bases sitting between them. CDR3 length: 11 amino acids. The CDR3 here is CAWSSPTEAFF. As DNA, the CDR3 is TGTGCCTGGAGTTCCCCCACTGAAGCTTTCTTT.

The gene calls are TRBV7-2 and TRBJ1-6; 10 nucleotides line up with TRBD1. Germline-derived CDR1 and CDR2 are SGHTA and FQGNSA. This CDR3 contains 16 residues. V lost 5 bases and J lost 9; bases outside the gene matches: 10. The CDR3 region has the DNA TGTGCCAGCAGCGGACCCGGGACAGGGGCGAGTTCACCCCTCCACTTT. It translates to CASSGPGTGASSPLHF. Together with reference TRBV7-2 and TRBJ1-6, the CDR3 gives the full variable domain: GAGVSQSPSNKVTEKGKDVELRCDPISGHTALYWYRQSLGQGLEFLIYFQGNSAPDKSGLPSDRFSAERTGGSVSTLTIQRTQQEDSAVYLCASSGPGTGASSPLHFGNGTRLTVT.

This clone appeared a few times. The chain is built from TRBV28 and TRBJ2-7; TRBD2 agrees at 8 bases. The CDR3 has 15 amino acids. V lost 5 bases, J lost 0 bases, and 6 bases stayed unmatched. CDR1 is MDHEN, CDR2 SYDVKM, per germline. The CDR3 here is CASSPSGGLSYEQYF. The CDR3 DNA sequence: TGTGCCAGCAGTCCAAGCGGGGGCCTCTCCTACGAGCAGTACTTC.

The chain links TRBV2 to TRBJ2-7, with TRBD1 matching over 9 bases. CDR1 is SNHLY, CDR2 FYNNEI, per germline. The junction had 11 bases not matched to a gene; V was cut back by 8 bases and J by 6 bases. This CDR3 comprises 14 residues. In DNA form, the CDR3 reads TGTGCCAGCGTGGGAGGACAGGGGAAAGGCGAGCAGTACTTC. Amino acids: CASVGGQGKGEQYF. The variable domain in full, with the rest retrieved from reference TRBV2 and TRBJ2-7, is EPEVTQTPSHQVTQMGQEVILRCVPISNHLYFYWYRQILGQKVEFLVSFYNNEISEKSEIFDDQFSVERPDGSNFTLKIRSTKLEDSAMYFCASVGGQGKGEQYFGPGTRLTVT.

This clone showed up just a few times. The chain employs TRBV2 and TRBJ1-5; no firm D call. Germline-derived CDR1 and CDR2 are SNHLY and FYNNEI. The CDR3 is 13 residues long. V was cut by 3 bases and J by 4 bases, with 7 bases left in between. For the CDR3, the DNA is TGTGCCAGCAGTGAGACCTCTAATCAGCCCCAGCATTTT. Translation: CASSETSNQPQHF.

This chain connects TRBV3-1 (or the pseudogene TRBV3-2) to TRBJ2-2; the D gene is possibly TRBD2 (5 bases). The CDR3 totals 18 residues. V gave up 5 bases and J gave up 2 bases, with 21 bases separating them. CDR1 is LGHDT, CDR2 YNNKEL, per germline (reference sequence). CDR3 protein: CASSLTSVLAPNTGELFF. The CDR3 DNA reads TGTGCCAGCAGCTTAACGTCGGTGCTAGCCCCTAACACCGGGGAGCTGTTTTTT.

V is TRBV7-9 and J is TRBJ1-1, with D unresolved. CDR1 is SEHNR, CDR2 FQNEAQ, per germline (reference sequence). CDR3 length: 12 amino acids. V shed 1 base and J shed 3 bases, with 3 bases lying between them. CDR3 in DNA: TGTGCCAGCAGCTTAGATGACACTGAAGCTTTCTTT. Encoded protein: CASSLDDTEAFF.

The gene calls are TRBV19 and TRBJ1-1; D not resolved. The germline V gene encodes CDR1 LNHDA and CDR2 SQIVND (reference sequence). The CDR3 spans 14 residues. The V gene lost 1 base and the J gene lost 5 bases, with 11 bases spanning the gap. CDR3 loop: CASSIGQEGTEAFF. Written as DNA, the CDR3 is TGTGCCAGTAGTATAGGGCAGGAAGGGACTGAAGCTTTCTTT.

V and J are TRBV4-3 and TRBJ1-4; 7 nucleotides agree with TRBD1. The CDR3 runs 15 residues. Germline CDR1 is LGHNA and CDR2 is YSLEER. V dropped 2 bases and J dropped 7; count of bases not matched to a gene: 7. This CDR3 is CASSQPRAGGEKLFF. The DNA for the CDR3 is TGCGCCAGCAGCCAACCTCGGGCAGGGGGTGAAAAACTGTTTTTT.

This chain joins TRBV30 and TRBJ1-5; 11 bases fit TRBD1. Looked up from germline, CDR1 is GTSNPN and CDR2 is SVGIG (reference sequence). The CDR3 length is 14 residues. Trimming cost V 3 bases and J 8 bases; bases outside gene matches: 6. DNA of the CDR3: TGTGCCTGGAGCGGAGGACAGGGGGCGAAGCCCCAGCATTTT. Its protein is CAWSGGQGAKPQHF.

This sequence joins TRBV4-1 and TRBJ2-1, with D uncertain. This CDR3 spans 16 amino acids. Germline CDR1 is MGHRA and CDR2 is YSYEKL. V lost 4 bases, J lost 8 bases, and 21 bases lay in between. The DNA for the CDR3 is TGCGCCAGCAGCCGCCTAACTGGCGGCCGCTTCGATGAGCAGTTCTTC. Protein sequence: CASSRLTGGRFDEQFF.

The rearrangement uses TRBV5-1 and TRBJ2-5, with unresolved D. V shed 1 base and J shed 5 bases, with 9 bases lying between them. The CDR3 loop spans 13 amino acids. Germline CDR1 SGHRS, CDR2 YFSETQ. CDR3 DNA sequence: TGCGCCAGCAGCTTGCCCGGTTCTGAGACCCAGTACTTC. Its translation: CASSLPGSETQYF.

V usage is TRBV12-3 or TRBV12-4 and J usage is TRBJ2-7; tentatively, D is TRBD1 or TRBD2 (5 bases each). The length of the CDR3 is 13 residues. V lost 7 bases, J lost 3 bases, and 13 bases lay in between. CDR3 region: CASTPGPIYEQYF. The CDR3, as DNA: TGTGCCAGCACCCCGGGGCCGATCTACGAGCAGTACTTC.

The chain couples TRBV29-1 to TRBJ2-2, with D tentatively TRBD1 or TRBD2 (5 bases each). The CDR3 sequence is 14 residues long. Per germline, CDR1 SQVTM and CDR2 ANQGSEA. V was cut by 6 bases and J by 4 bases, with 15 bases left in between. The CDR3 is CSVRGVGVTGELFF. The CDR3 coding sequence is TGCAGCGTACGGGGCGTCGGAGTCACCGGGGAGCTGTTTTTT.

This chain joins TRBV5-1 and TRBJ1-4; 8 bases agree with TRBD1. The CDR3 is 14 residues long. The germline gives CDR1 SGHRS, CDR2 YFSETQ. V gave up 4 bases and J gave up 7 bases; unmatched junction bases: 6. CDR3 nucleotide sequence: TGCGCCAGCAGCAGGACAGGGTTAACTGAAAAACTGTTTTTT. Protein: CASSRTGLTEKLFF.

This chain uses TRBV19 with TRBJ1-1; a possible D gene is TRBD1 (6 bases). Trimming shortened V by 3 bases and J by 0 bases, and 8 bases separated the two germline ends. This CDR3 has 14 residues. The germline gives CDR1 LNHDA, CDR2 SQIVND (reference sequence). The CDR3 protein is CASSMDRVNTEAFF. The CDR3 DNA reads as TGTGCCAGTAGTATGGACAGAGTGAACACTGAAGCTTTCTTT.

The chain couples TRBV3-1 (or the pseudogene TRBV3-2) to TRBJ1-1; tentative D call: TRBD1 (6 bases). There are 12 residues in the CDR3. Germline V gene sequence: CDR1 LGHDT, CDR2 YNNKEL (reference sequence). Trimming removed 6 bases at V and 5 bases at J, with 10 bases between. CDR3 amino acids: CASRGGSTEAFF. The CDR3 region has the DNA TGTGCCAGCAGAGGGGGGAGTACTGAAGCTTTCTTT.

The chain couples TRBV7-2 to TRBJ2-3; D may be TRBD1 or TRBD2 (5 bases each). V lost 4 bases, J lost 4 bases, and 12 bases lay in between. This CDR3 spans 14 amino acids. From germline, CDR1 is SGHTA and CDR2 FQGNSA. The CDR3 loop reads CASSSFGTADTQYF. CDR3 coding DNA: TGTGCCAGCAGCTCCTTTGGGACCGCAGATACGCAGTATTTT. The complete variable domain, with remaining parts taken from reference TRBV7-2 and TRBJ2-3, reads GAGVSQSPSNKVTEKGKDVELRCDPISGHTALYWYRQSLGQGLEFLIYFQGNSAPDKSGLPSDRFSAERTGGSVSTLTIQRTQQEDSAVYLCASSSFGTADTQYFGPGTRLTVL.

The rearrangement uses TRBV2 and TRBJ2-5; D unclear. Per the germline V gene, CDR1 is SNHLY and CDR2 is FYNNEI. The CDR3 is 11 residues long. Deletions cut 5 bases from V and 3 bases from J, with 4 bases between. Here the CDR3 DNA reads TGTGCCAGCAGTTACAAAGAGACCCAGTACTTC. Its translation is CASSYKETQYF.

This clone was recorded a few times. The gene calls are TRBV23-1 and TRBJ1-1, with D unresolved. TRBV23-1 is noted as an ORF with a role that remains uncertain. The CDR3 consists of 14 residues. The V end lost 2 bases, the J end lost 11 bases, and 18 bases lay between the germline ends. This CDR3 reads CASSQGHPTRSAFF. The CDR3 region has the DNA TGCGCCAGCAGTCAAGGCCACCCCACGCGGTCGGCTTTCTTT.

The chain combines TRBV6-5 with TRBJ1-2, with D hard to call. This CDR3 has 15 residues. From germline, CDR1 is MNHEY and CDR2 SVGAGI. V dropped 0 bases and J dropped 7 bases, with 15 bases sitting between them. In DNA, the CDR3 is TGTGCCAGCAGTTACTCGATGTACCAGGAACGTGGCTACACCTTC. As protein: CASSYSMYQERGYTF.